This TCR beta chain is from a study of T cell responses to AZD1222 COVID-19 vaccine. As concerns this clone: Its antigen remains unknown.

Study-wide points: The donor cohort was predominantly white British with a female majority, and clonal diversity may have been underestimated. Within unmutated variant regions lay the reported targets of nearly half of spike-specific TCRs. Spike-specific TCR repertoires showed rising breadth and depth after two AZD1222 doses.

The assay was immunoSEQ multiplex PCR, and TCRdb's table has in-frame clones only and misses some. This sample has tens of thousands of clones, with roughly nine tenths found just once. The CDR3 loop spans 16 amino acids. Between the trimmed V and J ends, which lost 2 bases and 6 bases, there was a span of 19 bases. Germline loops: CDR1 SGHTA, CDR2 FQGNSA. This TCR was sampled from an adult who received the AZD1222 COVID-19 vaccine. This specimen was peripheral blood, taken 28 days after the second AZD1222 dose. This chain joins TRBV7-2 and TRBJ1-2; D is undetermined. The CDR3 region is CASSLMGFASSDGYTF. The CDR3 DNA reads TGTGCCAGCAGCTTAATGGGGTTCGCGAGCTCGGATGGCTACACCTTC. The full variable domain, completed using reference TRBV7-2 and TRBJ1-2, is GAGVSQSPSNKVTEKGKDVELRCDPISGHTALYWYRQSLGQGLEFLIYFQGNSAPDKSGLPSDRFSAERTGGSVSTLTIQRTQQEDSAVYLCASSLMGFASSDGYTFGSGTRLTVV.